At least ten counts were recorded for the clone carrying this TCR beta chain. The antigen remains unidentified. The data are from a study of Graves' ophthalmopathy and Graves' hyperthyroidism. Notes on the study in general: Sensitivity reached around 88% and specificity 81.08% for a 13-signature model separating ophthalmopathy from stable hyperthyroidism. Progression of ophthalmopathy was predicted by the model with 60% to 71% sensitivity and less than 85% specificity.

Stable hyperthyroidism was defined by absence of ophthalmopathy within 18 months of follow-up. The diagnosis combined clinical symptoms, thyroxine, TRAb, thyroid ultrasound and orbital computed tomography scans. RNA transcripts yielded amplified TCR beta CDR3 regions. The first-round RT-PCR employed HTBI primers together with the Qiagen OneStep RT-PCR kit. A multiplex PCR was then performed as the second round. TCRdb fed the multiplex PCR reads into MiXCR, producing one record per CDR3 protein. The data contain about 620,000 distinct CDR3 sequences, 22% of them singletons. Trimming removed 5 bases from V and 1 base from J, with 0 bases in between. The CDR3 sequence is 11 residues long. CDR1 is GTSNPN and CDR2 is SVGIG in the germline V gene (reference sequence).

The TCR was taken from a woman aged 18-29 years with stable Graves' hyperthyroidism. Some clones in this sample may be carry-over from other donors' samples. Specimen: peripheral blood. The V gene is TRBV30, the J gene TRBJ2-6; D unresolved. DNA for the CDR3: TGTGCCTGGTCTGGGGCCAACGTCCTGACTTTC. It codes for CAWSGANVLTF. Full variable domain (rest looked up from reference TRBV30 and TRBJ2-6): SQTIHQWPATLVQPVGSPLSLECTVEGTSNPNLYWYRQAAGRGLQLLFYSVGIGQISSEVPQNLSASRPQDRQFILSSKKLLLSDSGFYLCAWSGANVLTFGAGSRLTVL.